The 27 T cell receptor beta chains given below trace back to one sample, sequenced in a study of vaccination and CD4 T cells after COVID-19 (dated by TCRdb to the early 2020s). The library came from PCR. The sequencing machine was an Illumina iSeq 100. DNA from cultured CD4+ T cells was subjected to TCR sequencing with the Oncomine TCR Beta short-read assay at the Johns Hopkins FTIC core. TCRdb ran its own pipeline on the public reads, namely fastp trimming at Q25 and MiXCR clone calling, and kept in-frame beta chains. For every CDR3 protein sequence, its rows merge into one entry that carries the most common genes and DNA. The sample table contains about 16,000 distinct CDR3 sequences; only one count was recorded for around three fifths of them. Of the sample, 6.5% to 9% is held by the ten largest clones. The intended sense of this specimen's treatment or condition label: approximately nine-day PBMC culture with coronavirus spike peptide pools or control peptides (ViraFEST assay).

What these receptors recognize is not known. Sequences were obtained from CD4+ T cells from blood, cultured in vitro. The receptors shown here come from a human donor who had recovered from COVID-19.

This clonotype has just a few counts. The chain carries TRBV20-1 and TRBJ1-6; TRBD1 might be the D (6 bases). CDR3 size: 13 residues. Germline V gene sequence: CDR1 DFQATT, CDR2 SNEGSKA (reference sequence). The V and J ends lost 4 bases and 8 bases respectively, with 12 bases between them. The CDR3 spells CSATPGGYSPLHF. In nucleotides, the CDR3 is TGCAGTGCTACGCCCGGGGGCTATTCACCCCTCCACTTT.

The V and J genes are TRBV6-1 and TRBJ1-2; maybe TRBD1 (5 bases). The V gene lost 7 bases and the J gene lost 8 bases, with 20 bases spanning the gap. The CDR3 has 14 residues. Germline V gives CDR1 MNHNS, CDR2 SASEGT. CDR3 sequence (DNA): TGTGCCAGCATCTACCCAGGGAACCCGAACGGCTACACCTTC. This encodes CASIYPGNPNGYTF.

V and J are TRBV5-4 and TRBJ2-1; the D gene is possibly TRBD2 (6 bases). V lost 4 bases and J lost 3, with 14 bases in between. CDR1 and CDR2 from the germline V gene are SGHNT and YYREEE (reference sequence). The CDR3 totals 15 residues. The CDR3 region is CASSRGRGIYNEQFF. In DNA, the CDR3 is TGTGCCAGCAGCCGTGGACGGGGGATCTACAATGAGCAGTTCTTC.

The CDR3 DNA is TGTGCCAGCAGCCCGGGGACACGGGAAGCTTTCTTT. This encodes CASSPGTREAFF. The J gene is TRBJ1-1, the V gene TRBV3-1, with D tentatively TRBD1 (6 bases). Trimming removed 4 bases from V and 8 bases from J, with 11 bases in between. The length of the CDR3 is 12 residues. The germline V gene has CDR1 LGHDT and CDR2 YNNKEL (reference sequence).

This chain connects TRBV20-1 to TRBJ1-5, with D unclear. The CDR3 has 14 residues. V lost 3 bases and J lost 2, with 11 bases in between. Germline assignment: CDR1 DFQATT and CDR2 SNEGSKA (reference sequence). For the CDR3, the DNA is TGCAGTGCTAGTGGAGATGGGGGCAATCAGCCCCAGCATTTT. Translation gives CSASGDGGNQPQHF.

This clonotype was seen a single time. This chain links TRBV5-6 with TRBJ2-5; no firm D call. Trimming left V 1 base short and J 3 bases short, with 4 bases between. Germline V gene sequence: CDR1 SGHDT, CDR2 YYEEEE. The CDR3 is made up of 12 amino acids. This chain's CDR3 is CASSLLKETQYF. The CDR3, as DNA: TGTGCCAGCAGCTTGCTGAAAGAGACCCAGTACTTC.

The chain is built from TRBV2 and TRBJ1-2; TRBD1 might be the D (5 bases). The CDR3 consists of 14 residues. The V gene lost 4 bases and the J gene lost 4 bases, with 13 bases spanning the gap. The germline CDR1 and CDR2 sequences are SNHLY and FYNNEI. The CDR3: CASSGLGHLYGYTF. The DNA for the CDR3 is TGTGCCAGCAGTGGTTTAGGACACCTCTATGGCTACACCTTC.

The chain has TRBV2 and TRBJ1-5; maybe TRBD1 (6 bases). The CDR3 totals 14 residues. V lost 5 bases and J lost 2, with 10 bases in between. Per germline, CDR1 SNHLY and CDR2 FYNNEI. The CDR3 region has the DNA TGTGCCAGCAGTCAGGGGTACCGCAATCAGCCCCAGCATTTT. This codes for CASSQGYRNQPQHF.

This clonotype was recorded a few times. The CDR3 loop reads CASRGLGIHEQYF. In DNA form, the CDR3 reads TGTGCCAGCAGGGGCCTAGGAATCCACGAGCAGTACTTC. This rearrangement joins TRBV6-1 to TRBJ2-7; no clear D. CDR1 is MNHNS, CDR2 SASEGT, per germline. CDR3 length equals 13 residues. V was clipped by 6 bases and J by 5 bases, with 14 bases between them.

This clonotype was found a few times. This chain connects TRBV20-1 to TRBJ1-4, with D unclear. This CDR3 contains 13 residues. Germline V CDR1 and CDR2: DFQATT, SNEGSKA (reference sequence). V dropped 6 bases and J dropped 6 bases, with 14 bases sitting between them. The CDR3 region has the DNA TGCAGTGCCCGATTGGAGGGATATGAAAAACTGTTTTTT. This translates into CSARLEGYEKLFF.

This chain connects TRBV6-2 or TRBV6-3 to TRBJ2-3; a possible D gene is TRBD2 (6 bases). The CDR3 length is 15 residues. Germline lookup yields CDR1 MNHEY and CDR2 SVGEGT. Trimming pared 8 bases from V and 4 bases from J, leaving 19 bases between. The CDR3 region has the DNA TGTGCCAGCTTGGCGGGGCCCTACGTCGCAGATACGCAGTATTTT. This translates into CASLAGPYVADTQYF.

The sample holds a few counts of this clonotype. The V call is TRBV21-1, the J call TRBJ2-4; the listed D gene, TRBD2, was not tested against the DNA. TRBV21-1 is a documented pseudogene. The CDR3 runs to 15 residues. CDR3 nucleotides: TGTGCCAGCAGCGCTAGCGGGAGGCTCAAAAACATTCAGTACTTC. It specifies CASSASGRLKNIQYF.

Turning to this clonotype: The junction departs from germline at one end; a sequencing error may be responsible. This chain joins TRBV6-5 and TRBJ1-3; 8 nucleotides match TRBD1. From germline, CDR1 is MNHEY and CDR2 SVGAGI. The CDR3 sequence is 16 residues long. DNA of the CDR3: TGTGTCAGCAGTTCACAGGGGGTCTACTCTGGAAACACCATATATTTT. The encoded protein is CVSSSQGVYSGNTIYF.

The chain links TRBV15 to TRBJ1-1; D possibly corresponds to TRBD1 (5 bases). Looked up from germline, CDR1 is LNHNV and CDR2 is YYDKDF (reference sequence). The CDR3 loop spans 15 amino acids. V was pared by 1 base and J by 9 bases, with 18 bases between. The CDR3 DNA follows: TGTGCCACCAGCAGAGGAGATGGGGGAGTTCCTAAAGCTTTCTTT. Amino acids: CATSRGDGGVPKAFF. Based on the CDR3 plus reference TRBV15 and TRBJ1-1, the full variable domain is DAMVIQNPRYQVTQFGKPVTLSCSQTLNHNVMYWYQQKSSQAPKLLFHYYDKDFNNEADTPDNFQSRRPNTSFCFLDIRSPGLGDTAMYLCATSRGDGGVPKAFFGQGTRLTVV.

The chain combines TRBV6-1 with TRBJ2-1, with TRBD2 identical over 11 bases. Germline V gene sequence: CDR1 MNHNS, CDR2 SASEGT. This CDR3 region has 17 residues. After removal of 7 bases from V and 7 bases from J, the junction contained 15 bases not matched to a gene. This CDR3 reads CASTGTELAGVRNEQFF. As DNA, the CDR3 is TGTGCCAGCACAGGGACGGAACTAGCGGGAGTCAGGAATGAGCAGTTCTTC.

V is TRBV2 and J is TRBJ2-1; D remains ambiguous. Germline assignment: CDR1 SNHLY and CDR2 FYNNEI. The CDR3 spans 15 residues. The V end lost 5 bases, the J end lost 0 bases, and 11 bases lay between the germline ends. The CDR3, as DNA: TGTGCCAGCAGTTGGGCTCTGAGCTCCTACAATGAGCAGTTCTTC. Encoded protein: CASSWALSSYNEQFF.

This clonotype was picked up a small number of times. V gene TRBV20-1 combines with J gene TRBJ1-1; no firm D call. Per the germline V gene, CDR1 is DFQATT and CDR2 is SNEGSKA (reference sequence). The CDR3 has 11 amino acids. Between the trimmed V and J ends, which lost 5 bases and 3 bases, there was a span of 7 bases. This chain's CDR3 is CSALMDTEAFF. The CDR3, as DNA: TGCAGTGCTTTGATGGACACTGAAGCTTTCTTT.

This chain joins TRBV6-1 and TRBJ1-5; D may be TRBD1 (5 bases). Germline V CDR1 and CDR2: MNHNS, SASEGT. V dropped 2 bases and J dropped 2 bases, with 16 bases sitting between them. The CDR3 length is 17 residues. The CDR3 DNA reads TGTGCCAGCAGTGAACAATTTTCGGGAGGGGGCAATCAGCCCCAGCATTTT. This sequence encodes CASSEQFSGGGNQPQHF.

CDR3 sequence (DNA): TGTGCCAGCAGCAAAAACAGGGGCGGTCAAGAGACCCAGTACTTC. Protein sequence: CASSKNRGGQETQYF. The J gene is TRBJ2-5, the V gene TRBV7-2, with 7 bases that match TRBD1. Germline V gene data show CDR1 as SGHTA and CDR2 as FQGNSA. The length of the CDR3 is 15 residues. The V and J ends lost 5 bases and 2 bases, in that order; junction bases with no gene match: 8. Complete variable domain (other parts from reference TRBV7-2 and TRBJ2-5): GAGVSQSPSNKVTEKGKDVELRCDPISGHTALYWYRQSLGQGLEFLIYFQGNSAPDKSGLPSDRFSAERTGGSVSTLTIQRTQQEDSAVYLCASSKNRGGQETQYFGPGTRLLVL.

In nucleotides, the CDR3 is TGTGCCAGCAGCCCCGTTTGGACCTACAATGAGCAGTTCTTC. Its translation is CASSPVWTYNEQFF. V usage is TRBV7-2 and J usage is TRBJ2-1; D is uncertain. This CDR3 comprises 14 residues. V lost 5 bases and J lost 2, with 10 bases in between. The germline V gene encodes CDR1 SGHTA and CDR2 FQGNSA.

The chain couples TRBV21-1 to TRBJ1-2. TRBV21-1 is shown as a pseudogene. The CDR3 sequence is 15 residues long. The CDR3 region has the DNA TGTGCCAGCAGCAAAGTCCAGACAAAACCGTATGGCTACACCTTC. Its protein product is CASSKVQTKPYGYTF.

The J gene is TRBJ1-1, the V gene TRBV7-9; 9 bases map to TRBD1. Germline CDR1 SEHNR, CDR2 FQNEAQ (reference sequence). Losses at the gene ends were 1 base for V and 4 bases for J; bases not matched to a gene: 1. This CDR3 comprises 14 residues. The CDR3 bases are TGTGCCAGCAGCTTAGGGGACAGGGTCACTGAAGCTTTCTTT. Translated: CASSLGDRVTEAFF. Filled out from reference TRBV7-9 and TRBJ1-1, the complete variable domain reads DTGVSQNPRHKITKRGQNVTFRCDPISEHNRLYWYRQTLGQGPEFLTYFQNEAQLEKSRLLSDRFSAERPKGSFSTLEIQRTEQGDSAMYLCASSLGDRVTEAFFGQGTRLTVV.

This clonotype turned up a few times. This chain links TRBV20-1 with TRBJ1-5; perhaps TRBD1 as D (6 bases). The CDR3 has 14 residues. The germline V gene encodes CDR1 DFQATT and CDR2 SNEGSKA (reference sequence). Deletions cut 4 bases from V and 0 bases from J, with 10 bases between. The CDR3, as DNA: TGCAGTGCTATACAGGGCTATAGCAATCAGCCCCAGCATTTT. Translation: CSAIQGYSNQPQHF.

The rearrangement links TRBV4-3 to TRBJ2-1, with D possibly TRBD2 on 5 matching bases. Germline CDR1 is LGHNA and CDR2 is YSLEER. This CDR3 spans 13 amino acids. Trimming cost V 0 bases and J 13 bases, with 13 bases left between them. The CDR3 sequence: CASSQDRSLAQFF. The DNA for the CDR3 is TGCGCCAGCAGCCAAGATCGGAGCCTAGCTCAGTTCTTC.

CDR3 amino acids: CSAGDSGRGTDTQYF. CDR3 DNA sequence: TGCAGTGCTGGTGATAGCGGGAGAGGGACAGATACGCAGTATTTT. This sequence joins TRBV20-1 and TRBJ2-3; 9 bases are shared with TRBD2. Germline lookup yields CDR1 DFQATT and CDR2 SNEGSKA (reference sequence). The V and J ends lost 5 bases and 3 bases, in that order; junction bases with no gene match: 9. The CDR3 totals 15 residues.

This sequence joins TRBV6-1 and TRBJ1-1, with 9 bases identical to TRBD1. J lost 4 bases, V lost 6 bases, and 3 bases had no gene match. CDR1 and CDR2 (germline): MNHNS, SASEGT. The CDR3 loop spans 13 amino acids. CDR3: CASRRTGVTEAFF. CDR3 in DNA: TGTGCCAGCAGGCGGACAGGGGTCACTGAAGCTTTCTTT.

The sample holds a few counts of this clonotype. An end of the junction differs from the germline gene, which may be a read error. V usage is TRBV7-7 and J usage is TRBJ2-5; 7 nucleotides match TRBD2. From germline, CDR1 is SSHAT and CDR2 FNYEAQ (reference sequence). The CDR3 is 15 amino acids. The CDR3: CASSLSGAYQETQYF. The CDR3 region has the DNA TGTGCTAGCAGCTTAAGCGGGGCGTACCAAGAGACCCAGTACTTC.